One sample yielded the 14 T cell receptor beta chains listed below, sequenced in a study of cytomegalovirus exposure and HLA in healthy donors. Using immunoSEQ multiplex PCR, the repertoire was profiled, and TCRdb retains in-frame clones only, with some absent. Found here are roughly 240,000 clones, approximately 87% of them singletons; the top ten hold 2% to 3%. The sequenced sample was PBMCs. These TCRs come from a young man in good health and CMV-seronegative.

The chain has TRBV10-1 and TRBJ2-5, with D possibly being TRBD2 (6 bases). V was trimmed by 3 bases and J by 5 bases, leaving 13 bases between them. Germline CDR1 and CDR2: WNHNN and SYGVQD (reference sequence). The CDR3 is 14 amino acids. CDR3: CASSETGGEETQYF. Written as DNA, the CDR3 is TGCGCCAGCAGTGAAACAGGCGGGGAGGAGACCCAGTACTTC.

This rearrangement joins TRBV6-1 to TRBJ2-7; TRBD2 matches at 10 bases. Germline lookup yields CDR1 MNHNS and CDR2 SASEGT. V was clipped by 7 bases and J by 3 bases; unmatched bases: 9. CDR3 length equals 15 residues. CDR3 nucleotides: TGTGCCAGCAAGGCTGAGCGGGAGGGGAACTACGAGCAGTACTTC. It specifies CASKAEREGNYEQYF.

This clone was counted only a few times. V and J are TRBV10-3 and TRBJ1-6; possibly TRBD1 for D (6 bases). Trimming stripped 3 bases from V and 8 bases from J, with 14 bases between. The CDR3 sequence is 15 residues long. Per the germline V gene, CDR1 is ENHRY and CDR2 is SYGVKD. CDR3 bases: TGTGCCATCAGTGACCGGGACACGAGGGATTCACCCCTCCACTTT. This encodes CAISDRDTRDSPLHF.

The genes are TRBV6-5 and TRBJ2-7; possibly TRBD1 for D (5 bases). Between the trimmed V and J ends, which lost 4 bases and 6 bases, there was a span of 10 bases. This CDR3 has 12 residues. Germline CDR1 MNHEY, CDR2 SVGAGI. CDR3 region: CASSSDTAEQYF. The CDR3 DNA is TGTGCCAGCAGTTCGGACACCGCCGAGCAGTACTTC.

The chain joins TRBV10-1 to TRBJ2-7; a weak D match, TRBD2 (7 bases). Germline CDR1 and CDR2: WNHNN and SYGVQD (reference sequence). The CDR3 is 15 amino acids. V was cut by 0 bases and J by 3 bases, with 12 bases left in between. As DNA, the CDR3 is TGCGCCAGCAGTGAGTCAGGCGGGGGCCTCTACGAGCAGTACTTC. Protein product: CASSESGGGLYEQYF.

This sequence joins TRBV7-2 and TRBJ1-6; TRBD1 is a possible D gene (5 bases). V lost 4 bases and J lost 7, with 8 bases in between. This CDR3 is 13 amino acids long. Germline-derived CDR1 and CDR2 are SGHTA and FQGNSA. The CDR3 DNA follows: TGTGCCAGCAGCTCCCAGGGCAATTCACCCCTCCACTTT. Translating gives CASSSQGNSPLHF.

This clone was counted between two and nine times. This rearrangement joins TRBV9 to TRBJ1-1; a possible D gene is TRBD1 (6 bases). Trimming removed 3 bases from V and 1 base from J, with 19 bases in between. Germline CDR1 is SGDLS and CDR2 is YYNGEE. This CDR3 comprises 17 residues. The CDR3 sequence: CASSDHPGESPNTEAFF. The CDR3 DNA sequence: TGTGCCAGCAGCGACCATCCAGGGGAATCTCCGAACACTGAAGCTTTCTTT.

This clone was seen just once. The rearrangement joins TRBV7-6 to TRBJ2-1, with D possibly matching TRBD1 (6 bases). V was clipped by 6 bases and J by 4 bases, with 13 bases between them. Germline values: CDR1 SGHVS, CDR2 FNYEAQ. This CDR3 is built from 14 residues. CDR3 nucleotide sequence: TGTGCCAGCAGTCACACCGGACAGTACAATGAGCAGTTCTTC. Amino acid sequence: CASSHTGQYNEQFF. The full variable domain, completed using reference TRBV7-6 and TRBJ2-1, is GAGVSQSPRYKVTKRGQDVALRCDPISGHVSLYWYRQALGQGPEFLTYFNYEAQQDKSGLPNDRFSAERPEGSISTLTIQRTEQRDSAMYRCASSHTGQYNEQFFGPGTRLTVL.

The chain uses TRBV7-3 and TRBJ2-7; maybe TRBD2 (5 bases). The germline CDR1 and CDR2 sequences are SGHTA and FQGTGA. This CDR3 is 16 amino acids long. Between the trimmed V and J ends, which lost 1 base and 0 bases, there was a span of 13 bases. The chain's CDR3 is CASSLKGSAGSYEQYF. The DNA for the CDR3 is TGTGCCAGCAGCTTAAAAGGGTCGGCGGGCTCCTACGAGCAGTACTTC.

This clone was detected only once. J is TRBJ2-1 and V is TRBV5-1, with a tentative D call TRBD1 (6 bases). V gave up 0 bases and J gave up 7 bases, with 20 bases separating them. CDR1 SGHRS and CDR2 YFSETQ come from the germline V gene. The CDR3 length is 17 residues. Here the CDR3 DNA reads TGCGCCAGCAGCTTGGTCCCACAGGGTATTATAGGGAATGAGCAGTTCTTC. It yields the protein CASSLVPQGIIGNEQFF.

This chain joins TRBV11-3 and TRBJ2-3; D is undetermined. V shed 5 bases and J shed 8 bases, with 5 bases lying between them. CDR3 length: 10 amino acids. Germline V gene lookup returns CDR1 SGHNT and CDR2 YENEEA. The CDR3 DNA sequence: TGTGCCAGCAGCCGGGTTACGCAGTATTTT. Amino acids: CASSRVTQYF.

The table lists this clone with many counts. This sequence joins TRBV27 and TRBJ2-6; D ambiguous. Germline V lookup: CDR1 MNHEY, CDR2 SMNVEV (reference sequence). CDR3 length: 15 amino acids. Trimming took off 6 bases at V and 2 bases at J, with 11 bases between the two ends. For the CDR3, the DNA is TGTGCCAGCAGATCAGGCCAGCCTGGGGCCAACGTCCTGACTTTC. It codes for CASRSGQPGANVLTF.

V and J are TRBV9 and TRBJ2-5, with D possibly TRBD2 on 5 matching bases. Per germline, CDR1 SGDLS and CDR2 YYNGEE. The CDR3 contains 15 residues. The V gene lost 2 bases and the J gene lost 5 bases, with 16 bases spanning the gap. This chain's CDR3 is CASSVFMSRAETQYF. The CDR3 nucleotides are TGTGCCAGCAGCGTTTTCATGTCGAGGGCGGAGACCCAGTACTTC.

The V call is TRBV7-8, the J call TRBJ2-2; D ambiguous. V gave up 1 base and J gave up 3 bases, with 6 bases separating them. The germline V gene encodes CDR1 SGHVS and CDR2 FQNEAQ. The CDR3 runs to 14 residues. CDR3 sequence reads: CASSLVAHTGELFF. As DNA, the CDR3 is TGTGCCAGCAGCTTAGTAGCCCACACCGGGGAGCTGTTTTTT.